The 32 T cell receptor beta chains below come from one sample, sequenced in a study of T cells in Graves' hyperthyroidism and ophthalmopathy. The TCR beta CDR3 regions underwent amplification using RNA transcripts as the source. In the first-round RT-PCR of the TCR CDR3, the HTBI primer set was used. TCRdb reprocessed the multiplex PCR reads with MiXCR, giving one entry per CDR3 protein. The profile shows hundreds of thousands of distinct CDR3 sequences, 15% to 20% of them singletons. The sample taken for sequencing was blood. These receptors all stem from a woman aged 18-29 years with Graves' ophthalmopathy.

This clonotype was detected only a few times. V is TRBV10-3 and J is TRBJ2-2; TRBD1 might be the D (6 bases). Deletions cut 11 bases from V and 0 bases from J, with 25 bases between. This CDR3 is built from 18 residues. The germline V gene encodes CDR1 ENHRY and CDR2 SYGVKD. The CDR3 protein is CAVKRSSGAQANTGELFF. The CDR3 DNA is TGTGCCGTAAAGCGCAGTTCAGGGGCGCAGGCGAACACCGGGGAGCTGTTTTTT.

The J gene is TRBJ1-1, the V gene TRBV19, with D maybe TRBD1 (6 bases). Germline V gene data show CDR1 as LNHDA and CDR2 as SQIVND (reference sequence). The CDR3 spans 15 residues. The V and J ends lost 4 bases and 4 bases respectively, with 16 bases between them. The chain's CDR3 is CASSNPTGRGTEAFF. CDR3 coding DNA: TGTGCCAGTAGTAACCCGACAGGAAGGGGCACTGAAGCTTTCTTT.

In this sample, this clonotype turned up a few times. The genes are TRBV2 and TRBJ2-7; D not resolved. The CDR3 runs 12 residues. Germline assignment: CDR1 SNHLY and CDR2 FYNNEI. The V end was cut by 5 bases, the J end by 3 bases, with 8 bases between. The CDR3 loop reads CASSTRNYEQYF. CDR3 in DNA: TGTGCCAGCAGTACCAGAAACTACGAGCAGTACTTC.

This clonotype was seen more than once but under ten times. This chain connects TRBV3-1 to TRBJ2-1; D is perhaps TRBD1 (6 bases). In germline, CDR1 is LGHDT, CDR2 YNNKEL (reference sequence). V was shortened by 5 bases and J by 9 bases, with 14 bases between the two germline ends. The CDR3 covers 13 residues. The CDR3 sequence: CASSSGTTLEQFF. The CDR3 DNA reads TGTGCCAGCAGCTCCGGGACAACCCTTGAGCAGTTCTTC.

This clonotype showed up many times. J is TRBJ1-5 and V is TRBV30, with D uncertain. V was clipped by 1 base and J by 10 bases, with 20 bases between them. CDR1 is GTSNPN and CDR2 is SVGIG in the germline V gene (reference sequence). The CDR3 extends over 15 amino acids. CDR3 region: CAWSAMDGSFPPQHF. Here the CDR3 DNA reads TGTGCCTGGAGTGCAATGGACGGCTCTTTCCCCCCCCAGCATTTT.

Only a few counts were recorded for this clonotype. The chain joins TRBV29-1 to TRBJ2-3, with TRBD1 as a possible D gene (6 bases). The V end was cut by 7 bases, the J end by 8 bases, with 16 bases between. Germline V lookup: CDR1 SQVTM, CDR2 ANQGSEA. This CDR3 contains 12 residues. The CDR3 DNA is TGCAGCGCCCGCGCCATGGGGGCTACGCAGTATTTT. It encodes CSARAMGATQYF.

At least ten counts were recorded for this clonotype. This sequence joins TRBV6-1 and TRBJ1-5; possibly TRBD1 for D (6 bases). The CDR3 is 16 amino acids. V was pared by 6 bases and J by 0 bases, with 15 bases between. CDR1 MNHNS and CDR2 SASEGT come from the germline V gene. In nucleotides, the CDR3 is TGTGCCAGCAGCCCCAGGACAGTATATAGCAATCAGCCCCAGCATTTT. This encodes CASSPRTVYSNQPQHF.

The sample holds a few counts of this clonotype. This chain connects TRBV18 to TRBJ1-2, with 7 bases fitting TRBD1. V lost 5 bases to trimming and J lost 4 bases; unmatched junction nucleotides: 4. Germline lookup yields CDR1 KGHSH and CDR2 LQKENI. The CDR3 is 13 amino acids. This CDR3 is CASSEDRRYGYTF. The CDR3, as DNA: TGTGCCAGCTCAGAGGACAGGCGCTATGGCTACACCTTC.

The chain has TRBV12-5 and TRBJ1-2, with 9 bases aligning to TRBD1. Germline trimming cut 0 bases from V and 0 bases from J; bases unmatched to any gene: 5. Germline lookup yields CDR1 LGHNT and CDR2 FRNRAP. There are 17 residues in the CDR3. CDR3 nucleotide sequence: TGTGCTAGTGGTTTGGTAAACAACAGGGGGCCTAACTATGGCTACACCTTC. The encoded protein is CASGLVNNRGPNYGYTF.

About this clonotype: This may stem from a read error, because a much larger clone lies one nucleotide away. CDR3: CASSLSSAGLGNQPQHF. CDR3 nucleotides: TGTGCCAGCAGTCTCTCCTCGGCAGGCCTGGGGAATCAGCCCCAGCATTTT. V gene TRBV27 combines with J gene TRBJ1-5; D is uncertain. Germline V CDR1 and CDR2: MNHEY, SMNVEV (reference sequence). The V end lost 5 bases, the J end lost 4 bases, and 21 bases lay between the germline ends. CDR3 size: 17 residues.

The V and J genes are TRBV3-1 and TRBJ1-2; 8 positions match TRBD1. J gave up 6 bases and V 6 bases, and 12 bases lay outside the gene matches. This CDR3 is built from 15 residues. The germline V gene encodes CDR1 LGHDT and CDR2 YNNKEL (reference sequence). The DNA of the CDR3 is TGTGCCAGCAGACCCGGACAGGGAAGGTCTCATGGCTACACCTTC. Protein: CASRPGQGRSHGYTF.

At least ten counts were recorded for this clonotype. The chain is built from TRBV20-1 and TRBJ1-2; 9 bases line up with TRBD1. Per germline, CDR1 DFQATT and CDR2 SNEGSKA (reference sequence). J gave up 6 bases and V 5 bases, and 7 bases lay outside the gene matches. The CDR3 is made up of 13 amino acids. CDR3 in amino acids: CSASTGGNDGYTF. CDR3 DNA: TGCAGTGCTTCCACAGGGGGCAATGATGGCTACACCTTC.

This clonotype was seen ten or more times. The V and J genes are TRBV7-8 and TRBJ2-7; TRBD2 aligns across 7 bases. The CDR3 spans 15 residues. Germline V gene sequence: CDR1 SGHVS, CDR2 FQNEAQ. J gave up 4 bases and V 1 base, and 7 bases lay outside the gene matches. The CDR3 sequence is CASSLGPSGRYEQYF. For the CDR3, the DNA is TGTGCCAGCAGCTTAGGTCCTAGCGGCCGTTACGAGCAGTACTTC.

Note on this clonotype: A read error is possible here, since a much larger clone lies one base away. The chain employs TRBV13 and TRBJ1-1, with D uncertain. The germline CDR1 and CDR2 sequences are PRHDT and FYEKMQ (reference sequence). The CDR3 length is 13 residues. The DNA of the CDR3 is TGTGCCAGCAGCTTAGTCCTTGGCACTGAAGCTCTCTTT. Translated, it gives CASSLVLGTEALF.

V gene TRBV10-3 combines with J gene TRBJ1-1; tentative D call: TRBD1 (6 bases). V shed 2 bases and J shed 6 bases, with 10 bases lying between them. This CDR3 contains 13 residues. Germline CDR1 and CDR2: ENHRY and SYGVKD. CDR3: CAISEHTGPEAFF. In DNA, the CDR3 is TGTGCCATCAGTGAGCACACAGGGCCTGAAGCTTTCTTT.

In DNA, the CDR3 is TGTGCCAGCTCACCCGGGGCAGGGATCGGAAACACCATATATTTT. Translating gives CASSPGAGIGNTIYF. V is TRBV18 and J is TRBJ1-3; possibly TRBD1 for D (5 bases). Trimming cost V 3 bases and J 4 bases, with 13 bases left between them. Germline V gives CDR1 KGHSH, CDR2 LQKENI. The CDR3 is made up of 15 amino acids.

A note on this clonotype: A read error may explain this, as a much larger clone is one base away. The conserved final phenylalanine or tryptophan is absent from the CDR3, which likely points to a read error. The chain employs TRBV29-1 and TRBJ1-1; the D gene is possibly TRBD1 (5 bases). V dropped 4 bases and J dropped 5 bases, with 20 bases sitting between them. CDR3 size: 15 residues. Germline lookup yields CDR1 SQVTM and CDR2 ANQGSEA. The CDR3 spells CSVAREGFGMTEAFL. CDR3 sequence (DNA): TGCAGCGTTGCCAGGGAGGGTTTTGGGATGACTGAAGCTTTCCTT.

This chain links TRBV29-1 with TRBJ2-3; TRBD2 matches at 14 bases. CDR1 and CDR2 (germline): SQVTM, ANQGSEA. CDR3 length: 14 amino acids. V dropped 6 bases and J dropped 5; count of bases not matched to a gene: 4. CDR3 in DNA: TGCAGCGTCGCCGGGACTAGCGGGGGAGATACGCAGTATTTT. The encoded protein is CSVAGTSGGDTQYF.

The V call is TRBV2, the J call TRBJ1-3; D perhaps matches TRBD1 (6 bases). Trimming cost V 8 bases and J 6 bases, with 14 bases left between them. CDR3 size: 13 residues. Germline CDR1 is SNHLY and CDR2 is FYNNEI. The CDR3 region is CASASGAPNTIYF. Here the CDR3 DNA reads TGTGCCAGCGCTTCGGGGGCTCCAAACACCATATATTTT.

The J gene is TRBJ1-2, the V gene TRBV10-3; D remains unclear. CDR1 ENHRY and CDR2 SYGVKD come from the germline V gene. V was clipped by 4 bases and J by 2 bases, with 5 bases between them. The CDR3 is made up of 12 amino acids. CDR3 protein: CAISADNYGYTF. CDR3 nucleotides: TGTGCCATCAGTGCCGACAACTATGGCTACACCTTC.

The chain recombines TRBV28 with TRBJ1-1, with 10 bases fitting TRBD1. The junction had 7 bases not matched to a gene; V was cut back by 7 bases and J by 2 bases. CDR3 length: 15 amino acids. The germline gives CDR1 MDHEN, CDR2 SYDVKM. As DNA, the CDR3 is TGTGCCAGCATACCCGGGACAGGGGCAAACACTGAAGCTTTCTTT. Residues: CASIPGTGANTEAFF.

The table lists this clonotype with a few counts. The CDR3 DNA is TGTGCCAGCAGCTTTTGGGGAGACGGAGCTTTCTTT. It translates to CASSFWGDGAFF. This rearrangement joins TRBV5-6 to TRBJ1-1, with D hard to call. V lost 2 bases to trimming and J lost 10 bases, with 12 bases between them. There are 12 residues in the CDR3. Germline lookup yields CDR1 SGHDT and CDR2 YYEEEE.

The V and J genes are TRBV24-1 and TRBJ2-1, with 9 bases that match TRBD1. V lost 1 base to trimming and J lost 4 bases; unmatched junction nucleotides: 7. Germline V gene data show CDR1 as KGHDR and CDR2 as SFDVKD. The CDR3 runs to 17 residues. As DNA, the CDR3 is TGTGCCACCAGTGATTTTCCGACAGGGGGGATATACAATGAGCAGTTCTTC. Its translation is CATSDFPTGGIYNEQFF.

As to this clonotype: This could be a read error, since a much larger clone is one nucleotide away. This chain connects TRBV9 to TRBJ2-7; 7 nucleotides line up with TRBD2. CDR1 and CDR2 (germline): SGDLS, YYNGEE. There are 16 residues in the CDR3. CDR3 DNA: TGTGCCAGCATCGTAGATGGGGGACTAAGTGTGAACGAGCAGTACTTC. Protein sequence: CASIVDGGLSVNEQYF.

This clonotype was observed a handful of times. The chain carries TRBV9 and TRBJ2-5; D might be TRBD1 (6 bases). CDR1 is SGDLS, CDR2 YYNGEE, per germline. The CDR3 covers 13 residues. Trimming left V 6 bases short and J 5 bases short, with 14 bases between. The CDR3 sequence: CASNLVRGETQYF. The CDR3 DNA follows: TGTGCCAGCAACCTAGTTAGGGGGGAGACCCAGTACTTC.

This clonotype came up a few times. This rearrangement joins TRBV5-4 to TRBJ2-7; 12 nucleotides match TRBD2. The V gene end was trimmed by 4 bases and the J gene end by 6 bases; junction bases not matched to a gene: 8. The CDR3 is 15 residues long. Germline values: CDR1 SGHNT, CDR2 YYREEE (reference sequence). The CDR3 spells CASSRLTSGSTEQYF. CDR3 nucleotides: TGTGCCAGCAGCCGACTGACTAGCGGGAGTACCGAGCAGTACTTC.

CDR3 nucleotide sequence: TGTGCCAGCAGCCCAGTCGGGGGGGAAGGCTACACCTTC. Translated: CASSPVGGEGYTF. This chain connects TRBV7-9 to TRBJ1-2, with D maybe TRBD1 (5 bases). CDR1 is SEHNR and CDR2 is FQNEAQ in the germline V gene (reference sequence). The CDR3 runs 13 residues. V was pared by 5 bases and J by 8 bases, with 15 bases between.

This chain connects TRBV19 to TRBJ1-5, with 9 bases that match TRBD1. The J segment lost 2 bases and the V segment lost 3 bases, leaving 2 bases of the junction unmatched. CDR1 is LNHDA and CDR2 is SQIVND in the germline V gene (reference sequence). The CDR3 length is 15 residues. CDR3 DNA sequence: TGTGCCAGTAGTATCCGACAGGGGGGCAATCAGCCCCAGCATTTT. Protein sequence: CASSIRQGGNQPQHF. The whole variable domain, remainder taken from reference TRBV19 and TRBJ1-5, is DGGITQSPKYLFRKEGQNVTLSCEQNLNHDAMYWYRQDPGQGLRLIYYSQIVNDFQKGDIAEGYSVSREKKESFPLTVTSAQKNPTAFYLCASSIRQGGNQPQHFGDGTRLSIL.

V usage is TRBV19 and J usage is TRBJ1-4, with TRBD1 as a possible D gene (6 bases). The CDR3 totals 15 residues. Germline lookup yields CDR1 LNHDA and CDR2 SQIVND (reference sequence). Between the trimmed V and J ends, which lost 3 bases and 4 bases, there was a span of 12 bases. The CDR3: CASSMGTGRNEKLFF. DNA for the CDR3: TGTGCCAGTAGTATGGGTACAGGGCGTAATGAAAAACTGTTTTTT.

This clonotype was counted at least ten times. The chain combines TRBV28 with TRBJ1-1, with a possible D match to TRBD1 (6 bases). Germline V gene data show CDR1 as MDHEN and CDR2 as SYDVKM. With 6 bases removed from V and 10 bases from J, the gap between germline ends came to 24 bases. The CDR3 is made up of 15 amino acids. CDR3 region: CASSRRGNWRSAAFF. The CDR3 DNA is TGTGCCAGCAGCCGCAGGGGCAACTGGCGGAGCGCAGCTTTCTTT. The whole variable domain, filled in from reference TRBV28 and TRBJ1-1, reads DVKVTQSSRYLVKRTGEKVFLECVQDMDHENMFWYRQDPGLGLRLIYFSYDVKMKEKGDIPEGYSVSREKKERFSLILESASTNQTSMYLCASSRRGNWRSAAFFGQGTRLTVV.

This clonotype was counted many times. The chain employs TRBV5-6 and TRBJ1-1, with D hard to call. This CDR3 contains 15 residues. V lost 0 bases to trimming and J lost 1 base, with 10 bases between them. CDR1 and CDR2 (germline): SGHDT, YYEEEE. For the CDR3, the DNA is TGTGCCAGCAGCTTGGGGAGCCTCACGAACACTGAAGCTTTCTTT. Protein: CASSLGSLTNTEAFF.

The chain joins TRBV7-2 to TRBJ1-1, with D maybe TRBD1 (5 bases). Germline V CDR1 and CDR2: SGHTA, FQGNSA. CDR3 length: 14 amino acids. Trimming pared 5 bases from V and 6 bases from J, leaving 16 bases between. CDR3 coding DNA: TGTGCCAGCAGCGCGCCGGGGGGGGGGGCTGAAGCTTTCTTT. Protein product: CASSAPGGGAEAFF.